This TCR beta chain appears in the sequencing data of a study of blood T cell repertoires in COVID-19 (dated by TCRdb to 2019 to 2021). About the full investigation: Samples covering the acute and convalescent phases of COVID-19 were provided by collaborators in the United States, Italy and Spain. The material from the prospective study consisted of cDNA or gDNA derived from T cells, B-cell-depleted T cells, or PBMCs. The sample metadata nearly always contained a de-identified subject ID, COVID-19 status, age in years and sex. A freely available public database, intended as a resource for researchers studying the immune response to SARS-CoV-2, is where the repertoires were released. Where HLA class I and class II types were available, the types were taken from metadata supplied by the sample provider, not from assay-based typing. Samples were obtained from the ongoing ImmuneRACE study (first 160 participants) and from about 1,300 subjects provided by 6 global collaborators. The dataset comprised deeply sampled blood TCRbeta repertoires from subjects exposed to, actively infected with, or recovered from COVID-19. What the work shows at the level of the full study, not this receptor alone: The quantity of clinical and demographic metadata differed by source and by participant and was supplied without curation.

Cut back by 6 bases and 7 bases, the V and J ends lie 13 bases apart. Based on the germline V gene (reference sequence), the CDR1 and CDR2 sequences are SEHNR and FQNEAQ. The CDR3 sequence holds 14 residues, the cysteine and phenylalanine included. The kept DNA is CDR3 alone, 42 bases in frame from the first base. Collaborating institutions collected whole blood in K2EDTA tubes following their own protocols. Collaborator samples were shipped for TCRbeta analysis as frozen whole blood, isolated PBMCs, or DNA extracted from either sample type. TCRbeta CDR3 regions were amplified from genomic DNA by means of the immunoSEQ Assay, a bias-controlled multiplex PCR. Processing in the source paper ran as follows. The number of nucleated cells in each sample was estimated from the amplification of reference gene primers within the assay. To quantify the absolute abundance of each unique TCRbeta CDR3 rearrangement, sequence reads were collapsed and filtered. For each sample, productive Simpson clonality was calculated as the square root of Simpson's diversity index over productive rearrangements. The source is immuneACCESS, and TCRdb retained only in-frame sequences with V and J called. Part of the clones is not carried over; for the studies checked, unresolved V genes explain less than half of this, and the remainder is unexplained. V and J calls and clone size are those listed in that table; D and trimming were worked out from the DNA. The sample has some 120,000 clones on record, 70% to 90% of them singletons. 0.88% of the sample comes from the top ten.

Only one count was recorded for this clone. It lacks a known antigen. Nothing much larger sits one base from this clone, and base qualities are not available. The specimen was peripheral blood. The receptor chain draws on TRBV7-9 and TRBJ1-6, with no confident D gene call. The receptor was isolated from a woman in her fifties or sixties with active or convalescent COVID-19. The CDR3 is CASSSRSWNSPLHF. The DNA reads as follows: TGTGCCAGCAGTTCCCGGAGTTGGAATTCACCCCTCCACTTT.